The T cell receptor (beta chain) under discussion was sequenced for a study of shared clonotypes between healthy human individuals. Researchers partitioned CD4+ cells into CD45RA+ naive and CD45RA-negative memory subsets. Points on this clone: What it binds is unknown.

The study's findings and limits: Memory subsets had estimated richness that was generally smaller than that of naive subsets.

Roughly 30,000 T cell genomes (roughly 220 ng DNA) went into each sorted-subset replicate. Measured with immunoSEQ multiplex PCR; TCRdb has only the in-frame clones, and not every one. The sample has 2 million to 2.5 million clones; over 90% are singletons. The source is a man aged 18-30 years in good health. Some clones in this sample may be carry-over from other donors' samples. The sample consisted of naive CD4+ T cells from PBMCs. The subset denotes: CD45RA+ positively selected.

The CDR3 nucleotides are TGTGCCAGCATTACAACGGGCCCTACGAGCACTGAAGCTTTCTTT. This codes for CASITTGPTSTEAFF. The chain links TRBV28 to TRBJ1-1; D remains unclear. Germline assignment: CDR1 MDHEN and CDR2 SYDVKM. The V end was cut by 7 bases, the J end by 4 bases, with 19 bases between. The CDR3 runs 15 residues.